This TCR beta chain emerged from a study of CD8+CD57+ T cells in acquired aplastic anemia. Findings of the study overall: Patients shared some 29 CD8+ CDR3 sequences with controls.

The CDR3 is 13 residues long. The germline V gene has CDR1 SGDLS and CDR2 YYNGEE. For this clonotype: Its antigen is still unknown. At one end the junction does not follow the germline gene, possibly because of a read error.

Both TCR beta VDJ combination and CDR3 sequence profiling were carried out. Genomic DNA was the template for this profiling. TCRdb reprocessed the reads via MiXCR and lists one record per CDR3 protein. The sample carries about 210,000 distinct CDR3 sequences, approximately 57% recorded once. Sequenced input: sorted CD4+, CD8+, or CD8+CD57+ T cells (not recorded which) from PBMCs. The chain links TRBV9 to TRBJ1-2; D gene ambiguous. The clonotype originates from a human donor in good health. CDR3 amino acids: CASSLAPNYGYTF. The CDR3 DNA is TGCGCCAGCAGCTTGGCACCTAACTATGGCTACACCTTC.